This entry features one TCR beta chain sequence. The data originate from a study of CD8+ T cells in alopecia areata. Trimming removed 6 bases from V and 2 bases from J; junction bases left unmatched: 6. The CDR3 is 15 residues long. Reverse transcribed after extraction, RNA yielded cDNA as the sequencing template. Clones were read by immunoSEQ multiplex PCR, and TCRdb kept only the in-frame ones, dropping some. This sample carries about 69,000 clones, about three fifths of them seen once, and the ten largest clones take roughly a sixth. The source was CD8+ T cells sorted from blood, collected at week 0. V and J are TRBV23-1 and TRBJ1-5; TRBD1 matches at 8 bases. TRBV23-1 qualifies as an ORF whose function is uncertain. This receptor was identified in a human donor with alopecia areata. CDR3 in amino acids: CASRSDRGRNQPQHF. Here the CDR3 DNA reads TGCGCCAGCAGATCTGACAGGGGTCGCAATCAGCCCCAGCATTTT.